This T cell receptor beta chain was observed in a study of T cell clusters in autoimmune cytopenias. TRB amplification used 250 ng of peripheral blood genomic DNA. Multiplex touch-down PCR amplified TRB using TRB-A and TRB-B pools in one tube. TCRdb reprocessed the multiplex PCR reads, keeping one entry per CDR3 protein, no DNA. This sample's table reports roughly 6,800 distinct CDR3 sequences. Separately, the same data were catalogued under a study of T cell repertoires in aging, cancer and after chemotherapy. From that report: Six age groups, ranging from 30 or younger to 70 or older, included the donors.

The sequencing input was peripheral blood. This sequence was found in a human donor in good health.

The CDR3 sequence is CASSRNGDRDTEAFF. The V call is TRBV6-5, the J call TRBJ1-1; TCRdb lists TRBD1, though no DNA is available to test this call. The length of the CDR3 is 15 residues. The V gene's germline CDR1 is MNHEY and CDR2 SVGAGI.